This TCR beta chain was sequenced during a study of OX40 agonist ivuxolimab in advanced cancers. Study-level information: Three dose-escalation patients had partial responses: one with hepatocellular carcinoma and two with cutaneous melanoma. General observations from the study: CD4+ and CD8+ blood T cells expanded clonally by week 6 at 0.1 to 3.0 mg/kg. Nonresponders, in some cases, also had low normalized T-cell clonal expansion.

The protocol was immunoSEQ multiplex PCR, while the TCRdb copy is restricted to in-frame clones and leaves out a portion. The data contain around 68,000 clones, about 90% of them singletons. There are 16 residues in the CDR3. Germline lookup yields CDR1 KGHSH and CDR2 LQKENI. Trimming cost V 2 bases and J 0 bases, with 12 bases left between them. Points on this clone: The target antigen is unknown.

The chain employs TRBV18 and TRBJ2-3; D unclear. The clonotype was recovered from an adult with an advanced solid tumor such as melanoma, head and neck, liver or kidney cancer. Specimen: CD4+ or CD8+ T cells sorted from blood, collected in a trial of the OX40 agonist ivuxolimab. The CDR3 nucleotides read TGTGCCAGCTCACCAAATGTGAGACCTAGCACAGATACGCAGTATTTT. This gives the protein CASSPNVRPSTDTQYF.